These T cell receptor beta chains were read from a single sample in a study of shared clonotypes between healthy human individuals. Generated by immunoSEQ multiplex PCR, the TCRdb table keeps only in-frame clones and is missing some. The sample holds roughly 2 million clones, approximately 94% seen once. Sample: naive CD8+ T cells sorted from blood. The receptor source for this set is a man aged 18-30 years in good health. The CDR3 runs from the conserved cysteine through the conserved F or W. Each record gives: clone size, J gene, D gene, V gene, CDR3 length, CDR3 DNA, CDR3 protein. The D gene is left open where the match is weak. Rows give clone size only sometimes, using once, few, many, or a class for an expanded clone.

- | TRBJ2-5 | TRBD2 | TRBV5-4 | 16 | TGTGCCAGCAGCTTGGCCAGGGAGGGGATACAAGAGACCCAGTACTTC | CASSLAREGIQETQYF
- | TRBJ1-5 | - | TRBV7-9 | 14 | TGTGCCAGCAGCGGGGGGGCCGGCAATCAGCCCCAGCATTTT | CASSGGAGNQPQHF
- | TRBJ2-7 | TRBD2 | TRBV4-1 | 18 | TGCGCCAGCAGCCATGGGACTAGCGTTTATGGGTATGCAGGCGAGCAGTACTTC | CASSHGTSVYGYAGEQYF
- | TRBJ1-1 | TRBD1 | TRBV7-8 | 14 | TGTGCCAGCAGCTCGGACAGGGTAAACACTGAAGCTTTCTTT | CASSSDRVNTEAFF
- | TRBJ1-1 | - | TRBV28 | 14 | TGTGCCAGCAGTTTCCGACTTGGGACTGTGGAAGCTTTCTTT | CASSFRLGTVEAFF
- | TRBJ2-1 | TRBD2 | TRBV7-9 | 15 | TGTGCCAGCAGGCTGCTAGCGGGAGGGTTGGATGAGCAGTTCTTC | CASRLLAGGLDEQFF
- | TRBJ2-7 | - | TRBV28 | 14 | TGTGCCAGCACCGTAGGGGGGGGATCGGGAGAGCAGTACTTC | CASTVGGGSGEQYF
- | TRBJ2-7 | - | TRBV21-1 | 17 | TGTGCCAGCAGCAAAGAAGGGCAGGGCAAACCACCCTACGAGCAGTACTTC | CASSKEGQGKPPYEQYF
few | TRBJ1-5 | - | TRBV23-1 | 17 | TGCGCCAGCAGTCAACCGCCTGGACAGACAGACAATCAGCCCCAGCATTTT | CASSQPPGQTDNQPQHF
- | TRBJ1-5 | TRBD1 | TRBV5-6 | 14 | TGTGCCAGCAGTTCCGGGACAGGGAACCAGCCCCAGCATTTT | CASSSGTGNQPQHF
- | TRBJ1-2 | - | TRBV6-4 | 16 | TGTGCCAGCAGTGACTCGACGGTGCCTCCTAACTATGGCTACACCTTC | CASSDSTVPPNYGYTF
- | TRBJ1-2 | - | TRBV9 | 13 | TGTGCCAGCAGCGAAGACAGTGCTTATGGCTACACCTTC | CASSEDSAYGYTF
- | TRBJ1-2 | - | TRBV6-6 | 16 | TGTGCCAGCAGTTACTCGGGCGAAGACAGGCTTAATGGCTACACCTTC | CASSYSGEDRLNGYTF
- | TRBJ1-2 | - | TRBV19 | 13 | TGTGCCAGTAGTATAGGAGTAAACTATGGCTACACCTTC | CASSIGVNYGYTF
- | TRBJ2-7 | TRBD1 | TRBV7-9 | 15 | TGTGCCAGCAGCCCCACGACAGGGCTAAGGATGGAGCAGTACTTC | CASSPTTGLRMEQYF
- | TRBJ2-1 | - | TRBV2 | 14 | TGTGCCAGCAGTGAACAGGCGCTCGACAATGAGCAGTTCTTC | CASSEQALDNEQFF
- | TRBJ2-2 | - | TRBV4-3 | 13 | TGCGCCAGCAGCCAAGATCTTCCCGGGGAGCTGTTTTTT | CASSQDLPGELFF
once | TRBJ2-4 | - | TRBV4-1 | 15 | TGCGCCAGCAGCCAACTGGACAGTCCCAAAAACATTCAGTACTTC | CASSQLDSPKNIQYF
- | TRBJ2-5 | - | TRBV7-9 | 12 | TGTGCCAGCAGCTTACTAGGAGAGACCCAGTACTTC | CASSLLGETQYF
- | TRBJ2-2 | - | TRBV30 | 15 | TGTGCCTGGAGCCGAGGGGGGCCATTTACCGGGGAGCTGTTTTTT | CAWSRGGPFTGELFF
once | TRBJ2-2 | - | TRBV15 | 15 | TGTGCCACCAGCAGAGGTCGATTGAACACCGGGGAGCTGTTTTTT | CATSRGRLNTGELFF
- | TRBJ2-7 | TRBD1 | TRBV10-3 | 15 | TGTGCCATCAGTGAGGGACAGGGGATTGTATACGAGCAGTACTTC | CAISEGQGIVYEQYF
once | TRBJ2-6 | - | TRBV6-5 | 15 | TGTGCCAGCAGTTACTCGGGGGCAGGGGCCAACGTCCTGACTTTC | CASSYSGAGANVLTF
- | TRBJ1-6 | - | TRBV9 | 16 | TGTGCCAGCAGCGCCGACAGTTACTCCTATAATTCACCCCTCCACTTT | CASSADSYSYNSPLHF
- | TRBJ2-7 | TRBD2 | TRBV27 | 17 | TGTGCCAGCAGTTTATCGATCCTAGCGGGAGGGGCCTACGAGCAGTACTTC | CASSLSILAGGAYEQYF
- | TRBJ2-7 | TRBD1 | TRBV4-3 | 16 | TGCGCCAGCAGCCAAGAAGCAGGGGGCTTAGGATACGAGCAGTACTTC | CASSQEAGGLGYEQYF
- | TRBJ1-1 | TRBD1 | TRBV7-2 | 14 | TGTGCCAGCAGCTTTTGGACAGGGGTGACTGAAGCTTTCTTT | CASSFWTGVTEAFF
- | TRBJ1-2 | TRBD1 | TRBV19 | 13 | TGTGCCACCGAGGGACAGGGGGCGCACGGCTACACCTTC | CATEGQGAHGYTF
- | TRBJ2-3 | - | TRBV7-8 | 15 | TGTGCCAGCAGCTTAGACAGGGATCGGGGAGATACGCAGTATTTT | CASSLDRDRGDTQYF
- | TRBJ2-1 | - | TRBV29-1 | 15 | TGCAGCGTTGAAGACCGAACTAGCCGGTACAATGAGCAGTTCTTC | CSVEDRTSRYNEQFF
once | TRBJ1-3 | - | TRBV28 | 15 | TGTGCCAGCACTAGACAGGCTTTCTCTGGAAACACCATATATTTT | CASTRQAFSGNTIYF
- | TRBJ2-1 | - | TRBV4-3 | 14 | TGCGCCAGCAGCCTAGAAACCAGCTACAATGAGCAGTTCTTC | CASSLETSYNEQFF
- | TRBJ2-1 | - | TRBV9 | 15 | TGTGCCAGCAGCGTAGAACCCGAGTTCGCTGATGAGCAGTTCTTC | CASSVEPEFADEQFF